A selection of T cell receptor beta chains follows, all from one sample in a study of shared clonotypes between healthy human individuals. Repertoires were generated with immunoSEQ multiplex PCR, while TCRdb's copy carries only in-frame clones and drops some. The sample carries some 500,000 clones, roughly 85% recorded once. Input material: PBMCs. The receptors come from a woman between 40 and 55 years old in good health. Some clones in this sample may be carry-over from other donors' samples. CDR3s leave out the opening cysteine and the closing phenylalanine or tryptophan. Each record gives: V gene, CDR3 length, J gene, CDR3 protein.

TRBV11-2,15,TRBJ2-7,ASSFQQWGGFGYEQY
TRBV7-9,13,TRBJ2-5,ASRTDRGLVETQY
TRBV11-2,16,TRBJ2-1,ASTDRTSGSFSYNEQF
TRBV19,14,TRBJ2-1,ASSTPGTGDYNEQF
TRBV7-8,13,TRBJ1-1,ASSKSPRGRTEAF
TRBV5-1,14,TRBJ2-3,ASSPTPPTHTDTQY
TRBV10-1,11,TRBJ1-1,ASSGQGRTEAF
TRBV2,11,TRBJ2-7,ASSGTGSSEQY
TRBV7-3,12,TRBJ2-1,ASSLTSAYNEQF
TRBV19,12,TRBJ2-7,ASSQPGDSYEQY
TRBV30,10,TRBJ1-2,AWTTGGYGYT
TRBV29-1,13,TRBJ1-2,SVDRVGTGDYGYT
TRBV6-1,13,TRBJ2-3,ASKTSWTRVDTQY
TRBV11-2,14,TRBJ2-7,ASSDSRTGVGYEQY
TRBV1,14,TRBJ2-3,TSSSGLAGDADTQY
TRBV18,12,TRBJ2-7,ASSPSWTPYEQY
TRBV5-4,12,NA,ASSLFGSPHEQY
TRBV2,10,TRBJ2-7,ASSENRNEQY
TRBV7-9,13,TRBJ2-5,ASSTSGRGQETQY
TRBV6-5,14,TRBJ2-7,ASSYSRDRVPHEQY
TRBV5-1,12,TRBJ2-1,ASSSRSSYNEQF
TRBV4-2,13,TRBJ2-7,ASSQDSGAAYEQY
TRBV10-2,12,TRBJ1-5,ASSESGINQPQH
TRBV5-1,9,TRBJ2-5,ASRVRETQY
TRBV10-1,14,TRBJ2-7,ASSESSSGSDYEQY
TRBV2,13,TRBJ1-1,ASNPGTGSWTEAF
TRBV7-6,9,TRBJ1-1,ASSPDSKAF
TRBV5-1,12,TRBJ2-7,VSSLDPSSYEQY
TRBV19,13,TRBJ2-1,ASTPQASPYNEQF
TRBV19,14,TRBJ2-1,ATGSQPAGGYNEQF
TRBV18,11,TRBJ2-2,ASSPGVSGELF
TRBV5-6,12,TRBJ1-5,ASSSRDSNQPQH
TRBV5-1,12,TRBJ1-3,ASSADRAGNTIY
TRBV30,12,TRBJ1-3,AWSERGSGNTIY
TRBV7-3,13,TRBJ2-2,ASSLTGQYTGELF
TRBV30,12,TRBJ2-3,AWSDSSSTDTQY
TRBV11-2,13,TRBJ2-1,ASSLEVSPGDEQF
TRBV6-5,12,TRBJ2-1,ASSPPAGGRGQF
TRBV10-2,13,TRBJ1-2,ASSEQGSLSRGYT
TRBV10-3,11,TRBJ2-2,ATGDPPGGELF
TRBV6-1,12,TRBJ1-6,ASSEADENSPLH
TRBV11-2,14,TRBJ2-7,ASSLGLASGGYEQY
TRBV6-1,13,TRBJ2-7,ASTLAGRGSYEQY
TRBV11-2,16,TRBJ2-4,ASSLWTGTVHEKNIQY
TRBV18,14,TRBJ1-3,ASSLGRTSSGNTIY
TRBV11-2,12,TRBJ2-3,ASSLGGSTDTQY